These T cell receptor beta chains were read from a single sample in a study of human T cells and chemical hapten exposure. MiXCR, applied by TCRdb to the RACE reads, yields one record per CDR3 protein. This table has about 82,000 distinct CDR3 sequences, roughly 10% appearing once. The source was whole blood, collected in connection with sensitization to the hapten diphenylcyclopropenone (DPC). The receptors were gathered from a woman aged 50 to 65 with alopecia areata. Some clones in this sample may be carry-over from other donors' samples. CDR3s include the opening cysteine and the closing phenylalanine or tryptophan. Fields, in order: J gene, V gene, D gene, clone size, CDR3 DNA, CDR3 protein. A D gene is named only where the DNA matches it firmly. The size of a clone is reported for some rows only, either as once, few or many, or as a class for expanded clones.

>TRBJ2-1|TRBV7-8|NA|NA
TGTGCCAGCAGCCCAGGGCGGGGCCGGTTGAATGAGCAGTTCTTC
CASSPGRGRLNEQFF
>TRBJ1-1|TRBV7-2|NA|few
TGTGCCAGCAGCAGATACCACCAGATGAACACTGAAGCTTTCTTT
CASSRYHQMNTEAFF
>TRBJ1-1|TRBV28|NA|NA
TGTGCCAGTCCGAGTAACACTGAAGCTTTCTTT
CASPSNTEAFF
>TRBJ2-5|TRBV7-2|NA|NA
TGTGCCAGCAGCTTGTCCAGGGCGAGGCAAGAGACCCAGTACTTC
CASSLSRARQETQYF
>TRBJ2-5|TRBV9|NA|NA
TGTGCCAGCAGCGTAGGAGTGGGTGGTGAGACCCAGTACTTC
CASSVGVGGETQYF
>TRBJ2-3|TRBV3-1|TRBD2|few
TGTGCCAGCAGCCACCTCTCTAGCGGGAGAAGCACAGATACGCAGTATTTT
CASSHLSSGRSTDTQYF
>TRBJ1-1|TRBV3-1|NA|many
TGTGCCAGCAGCCCTCGGACAGCTCCTATGAACACTGAAGCTTTCTTT
CASSPRTAPMNTEAFF
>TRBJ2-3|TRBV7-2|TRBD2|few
TGTGCCAGCAAACCTACTAGCGGAACTAGCACAGATACGCAGTATTTT
CASKPTSGTSTDTQYF
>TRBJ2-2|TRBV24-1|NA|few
TGTGCCACCAGTGGGAGAGGGATCCCCTCGAACACCGGGGAGCTGTTTTTT
CATSGRGIPSNTGELFF
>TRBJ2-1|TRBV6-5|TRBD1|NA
TGTGCCAGCAGTTACTTAGGACAGGGGGCGAAAAATGAGCAGTTCTTC
CASSYLGQGAKNEQFF
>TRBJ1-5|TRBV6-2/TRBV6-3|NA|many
TGTGCCAGCAGTACCGTAAAGTGGGAATATAGCAATCAGCCCCAGCATTTT
CASSTVKWEYSNQPQHF
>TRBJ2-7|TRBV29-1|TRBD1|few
TGCAGCCCCGGGGACAGGGAACGAACGGGGTCCTACGAGCAGTACTTC
CSPGDRERTGSYEQYF
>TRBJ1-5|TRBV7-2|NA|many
TGTGCCAGCAGCGGATTTAAGGGGGGAAGCAATCAGCCCCAGCATTTT
CASSGFKGGSNQPQHF
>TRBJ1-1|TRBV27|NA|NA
TGTGCCAGCAGTTTATGGGGGGCGGGTGAAGCTTTCTTT
CASSLWGAGEAFF
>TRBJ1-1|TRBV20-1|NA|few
TGCAGTGCTTTTTTCGACAGGCTGAACACTGAAGCTTTCTTT
CSAFFDRLNTEAFF
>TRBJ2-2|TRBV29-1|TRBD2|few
TGCAGCGTTGTTTCTAGCGGGGCGAACACCGGGGAGCTGTTTTTT
CSVVSSGANTGELFF
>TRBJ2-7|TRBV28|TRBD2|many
TGTGCCAGCACCGACCCGGGACTAGCGGGATTATACGAGCAGTACTTC
CASTDPGLAGLYEQYF
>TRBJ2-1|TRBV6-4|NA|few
TGTGCCAGCAGCCCCCAAGGAGCCGGGCCTCCCTACAATGAGCAGTTCTTC
CASSPQGAGPPYNEQFF
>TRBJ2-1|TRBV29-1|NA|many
TGCAGCGTACAGCAACCTTTGAGCAGAGACAATGAGCAGTTCTTC
CSVQQPLSRDNEQFF
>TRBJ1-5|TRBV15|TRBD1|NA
TGTGCCACCAGCAGAGATAGGACAGGGGGCCTTCCCCAGCATTTT
CATSRDRTGGLPQHF
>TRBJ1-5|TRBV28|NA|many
TGTGCCAGCCGCGGGGCCTATAGCAATCAGCCCCAGCATTTT
CASRGAYSNQPQHF
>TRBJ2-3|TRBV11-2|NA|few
TGTGCCAGCAGCCAACTAGGAGGCCAGGGCACAGATACGCAGTATTTT
CASSQLGGQGTDTQYF
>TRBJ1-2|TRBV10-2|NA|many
TGCGCCAGCAGTGAGGGGCAGGGATTTAACTATGGCTACACCTTC
CASSEGQGFNYGYTF
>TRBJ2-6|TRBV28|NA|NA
TGTGCCAGCAGTCGAGGAGGACAGAACTCTGGGGCCAACGTCCTGACTTTC
CASSRGGQNSGANVLTF
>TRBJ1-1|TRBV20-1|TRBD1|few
TGCAGTGCTAGGGACAGGCGAAACACTGAAGCTTTCTTT
CSARDRRNTEAFF
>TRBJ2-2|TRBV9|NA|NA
TGTGCCAGCAGCGGTGGGCTTAACACCGGGGAGCTGTTTTTT
CASSGGLNTGELFF
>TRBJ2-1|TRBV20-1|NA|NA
TGCAGTGCTGTAGCGGTAATAAGGGGAAATGAGCAGTTCTTC
CSAVAVIRGNEQFF
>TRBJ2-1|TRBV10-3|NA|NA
TGTGCCACCAGGGAGAATGAGCAGTTCTTC
CATRENEQFF
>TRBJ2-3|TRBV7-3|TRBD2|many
TGTGCCAGCAGCTTAACAGGGGGGACTAGCGCCCTCCGCACAGATACGCAGTATTTT
CASSLTGGTSALRTDTQYF
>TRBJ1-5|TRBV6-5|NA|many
TGTGCCAGCAGTTACTCTGGCAGGGTGAATCAGCCCCAGCATTTT
CASSYSGRVNQPQHF
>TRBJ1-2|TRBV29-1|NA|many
TGCAGCGTTGAAGATCGGGTATTC
CSVEDRVF
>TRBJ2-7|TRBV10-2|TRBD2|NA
TGCGCCAGCACGGAGCGGGAGGGGTACGAGCAGTACTTC
CASTEREGYEQYF
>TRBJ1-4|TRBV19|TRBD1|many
TGTGCCAGTAGTAAGGGACAGGGAGATGAAAAACTGTTTTTT
CASSKGQGDEKLFF
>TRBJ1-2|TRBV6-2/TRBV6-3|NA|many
TGTGCCAGCAGCCGTCGGACAGCAGTAATAGATAGCTACACCTTC
CASSRRTAVIDSYTF
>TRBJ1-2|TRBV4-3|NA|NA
TGCGCCAGCAGCCAAGATCGGTCAGGGTATGGCTACACCTTC
CASSQDRSGYGYTF
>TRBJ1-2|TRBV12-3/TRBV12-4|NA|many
TGTGCCAGCAGTCCCCTCCTCCGGGGGGGTAACTATGGCTACACCTTC
CASSPLLRGGNYGYTF
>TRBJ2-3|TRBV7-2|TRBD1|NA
TGTGCCAGCAGCTTAGCCGGGACAGGGGTTACAGATACGCAGTATTTT
CASSLAGTGVTDTQYF
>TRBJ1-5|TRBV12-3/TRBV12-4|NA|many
TGTGCCAGCAGCCTTCGTAGGGATCAGCCCCAGCATTTT
CASSLRRDQPQHF